This TCR beta chain derives from a study of T-cell reconstitution after alpha-beta-depleted transplantation in children. For TCRbeta, the library was prepared with unique molecular identifiers. TCRdb re-called the PCR reads with MiXCR, one entry per CDR3 protein. The profile shows about 110,000 distinct CDR3 sequences, 9% to 12% of them singletons. Material: PBMCs, obtained before TCRalphabeta/CD19-depleted stem cell transplant. The TCR was taken from a boy aged 2 to 10 with acute lymphoblastic leukemia, due to receive a stem cell transplant.

This chain's CDR3 is CASSIFGTSNTEAFF. CDR3 in DNA: TGTGCCAGTAGTATCTTCGGGACATCGAACACTGAAGCTTTCTTT. The V call is TRBV19, the J call TRBJ1-1; a weak D match, TRBD1 (6 bases). Trimming pared 3 bases from V and 1 base from J, leaving 12 bases between. Germline V gene data show CDR1 as LNHDA and CDR2 as SQIVND (reference sequence). There are 15 residues in the CDR3. Looking up the rest from reference TRBV19 and TRBJ1-1 gives the full variable domain: DGGITQSPKYLFRKEGQNVTLSCEQNLNHDAMYWYRQDPGQGLRLIYYSQIVNDFQKGDIAEGYSVSREKKESFPLTVTSAQKNPTAFYLCASSIFGTSNTEAFFGQGTRLTVV.